The text below deals with one T cell receptor beta chain. The CDR3 is 12 amino acids. Trimming at V came to 5 bases and at J to 6 bases, leaving 3 bases not matched to a gene. CDR1 is SGHVS, CDR2 FNYEAQ, per germline. The data derive from a study of graft-versus-host responses after intestinal transplantation. Produced via immunoSEQ multiplex PCR; TCRdb's table is partial and in-frame only. This table holds 8,000 or so clones, roughly 30% found once. Responders labeled with CFSE (approximately 200,000) were plated with approximately 200,000 irradiated, violet-dye-labeled stimulators. The sample in question was alloreactive CD8+ T cells from a mixed lymphocyte reaction culture, obtained before intestinal transplant. This sample's subset: CFSE-low proliferating T cells sorted from approximately 6-day pre-transplant mixed lymphocyte reaction (GvH or HvG direction). This TCR was recovered from a human patient who received an intestinal transplant. The rearrangement joins TRBV7-6 to TRBJ2-7; 8 nucleotides match TRBD2. CDR3 bases: TGTGCCAGCAGCCCGGGAGGGTCCGAGCAGTACTTC. Amino acids: CASSPGGSEQYF.